The rows below give T cell receptor beta chains drawn from one sample of a study of Ad26.COV2.S vaccination and SARS-CoV-2 variants. Profiling relied on immunoSEQ multiplex PCR, and the TCRdb table lists in-frame clones only, not all of them. The data contain approximately 460,000 clones, about 88% of them singletons. The sequencing used peripheral blood, collected in a trial of Ad26.COV2.S vaccine versus placebo. All receptors derive from a person aged 18-60 years who received the Ad26.COV2.S COVID-19 vaccine or a placebo. The CDR3 runs from the conserved cysteine through the conserved F or W. Fields, in order: clone size, V gene, D gene, J gene, CDR3 protein, CDR3 DNA. D genes are given only for firm matches. Expanded clones are given a class, and other clones once, few, many or no size at all.

clone_size: NA; v_call: TRBV7-8; d_call: NA; j_call: TRBJ2-4; cdr3_aa: CASSLGGGRKPVAKNIQYF; cdr3_nt: TGTGCCAGCAGCCTAGGTGGCGGACGCAAGCCGGTGGCCAAAAACATTCAGTACTTC
clone_size: NA; v_call: TRBV3-1/TRBV3-2; d_call: TRBD1; j_call: TRBJ1-1; cdr3_aa: CASSLPSGGTEAFF; cdr3_nt: TGTGCCAGCAGCCTCCCGTCAGGGGGTACTGAAGCTTTCTTT
clone_size: NA; v_call: TRBV18; d_call: TRBD2; j_call: TRBJ2-7; cdr3_aa: CASSPPGRGLAGVSSSYEQYF; cdr3_nt: TGTGCCAGCTCACCACCGGGTCGCGGACTAGCGGGAGTATCGAGCTCCTACGAGCAGTACTTC
clone_size: NA; v_call: TRBV6-5; d_call: NA; j_call: TRBJ1-3; cdr3_aa: CASARGSGNTIYF; cdr3_nt: TGTGCCAGTGCACGGGGCTCTGGAAACACCATATATTTT
clone_size: NA; v_call: TRBV10-3; d_call: NA; j_call: TRBJ2-3; cdr3_aa: CAITNPPPSAVPDTQYF; cdr3_nt: TGTGCCATCACCAACCCCCCCCCTAGCGCAGTCCCAGATACGCAGTATTTT
clone_size: NA; v_call: TRBV13; d_call: NA; j_call: TRBJ1-5; cdr3_aa: CASSLGRGSISPQHF; cdr3_nt: TGTGCCAGCAGCTTAGGCCGCGGTTCCATCAGCCCCCAGCATTTT
clone_size: NA; v_call: TRBV2; d_call: NA; j_call: TRBJ2-1; cdr3_aa: CASSERDGSLYNEQFF; cdr3_nt: TGTGCCAGCAGTGAGCGGGATGGCAGTTTATACAATGAGCAGTTCTTC
clone_size: NA; v_call: TRBV30; d_call: NA; j_call: TRBJ2-7; cdr3_aa: CAWSPGPTEQYF; cdr3_nt: TGTGCCTGGAGCCCAGGTCCTACCGAGCAGTACTTC
clone_size: NA; v_call: TRBV11-2; d_call: TRBD2; j_call: TRBJ2-3; cdr3_aa: CASSRGLAGGRVSTDTQYF; cdr3_nt: TGTGCCAGCAGCCGGGGACTAGCGGGGGGTCGGGTTAGCACAGATACGCAGTATTTT
clone_size: NA; v_call: TRBV7-2; d_call: NA; j_call: TRBJ2-1; cdr3_aa: CASSPRGYEQFF; cdr3_nt: TGTGCCAGCAGCCCCAGGGGTTATGAGCAGTTCTTC
clone_size: NA; v_call: TRBV18; d_call: TRBD1; j_call: TRBJ1-2; cdr3_aa: CASSPRDRVDYGYTF; cdr3_nt: TGTGCCAGCTCACCACGGGACAGGGTTGACTATGGCTACACCTTC
clone_size: NA; v_call: TRBV3-1/TRBV3-2; d_call: TRBD1; j_call: TRBJ2-1; cdr3_aa: CASSQDHQGTGEYYNEQFF; cdr3_nt: TGTGCCAGCAGCCAAGATCACCAAGGGACAGGGGAATACTACAATGAGCAGTTCTTC
clone_size: once; v_call: TRBV30; d_call: NA; j_call: TRBJ1-5; cdr3_aa: CAWSHPVGGNNQPQHF; cdr3_nt: TGTGCCTGGAGTCATCCGGTGGGAGGGAACAATCAGCCCCAGCATTTT
clone_size: NA; v_call: TRBV29-1; d_call: NA; j_call: TRBJ1-1; cdr3_aa: CSVARNTEAFF; cdr3_nt: TGCAGCGTTGCCCGGAACACTGAAGCTTTCTTT
clone_size: NA; v_call: TRBV5-4; d_call: NA; j_call: TRBJ1-2; cdr3_aa: CASSLQEYYGYTF; cdr3_nt: TGTGCCAGCAGCCTCCAGGAGTACTATGGCTACACCTTC
clone_size: few; v_call: TRBV5-6; d_call: NA; j_call: TRBJ2-5; cdr3_aa: CASSSGVLETQYF; cdr3_nt: TGTGCCAGCAGCTCAGGGGTTTTGGAGACCCAGTACTTC
clone_size: NA; v_call: TRBV18; d_call: NA; j_call: TRBJ1-2; cdr3_aa: CASSPPPSLYGYTF; cdr3_nt: TGTGCCAGCTCACCACCGCCCAGTCTGTATGGCTACACCTTC
clone_size: few; v_call: TRBV30; d_call: NA; j_call: TRBJ2-7; cdr3_aa: CAWSSNGLPIYLDEQYF; cdr3_nt: TGTGCCTGGAGTAGCAACGGTTTGCCCATTTACCTCGACGAGCAGTACTTC
clone_size: NA; v_call: TRBV6-5; d_call: NA; j_call: TRBJ1-2; cdr3_aa: CASKEVGGTNYGYTF; cdr3_nt: TGTGCCAGCAAGGAGGTGGGCGGAACTAACTATGGCTACACCTTC
clone_size: NA; v_call: TRBV7-9; d_call: NA; j_call: TRBJ1-3; cdr3_aa: CASSLDRASGNTIYF; cdr3_nt: TGTGCCAGCAGCTTAGACAGGGCCTCTGGAAACACCATATATTTT
clone_size: NA; v_call: TRBV14; d_call: NA; j_call: TRBJ1-1; cdr3_aa: CASSLDRNTEAFF; cdr3_nt: TGTGCCAGCAGCCTGGACAGGAACACTGAAGCTTTCTTT
clone_size: NA; v_call: TRBV4-2; d_call: NA; j_call: TRBJ2-5; cdr3_aa: CASSTDPGGADQETQYF; cdr3_nt: TGTGCCAGCAGCACGGATCCTGGGGGAGCCGACCAAGAGACCCAGTACTTC
clone_size: NA; v_call: TRBV11-2; d_call: NA; j_call: TRBJ2-7; cdr3_aa: CASSLSIGGYEQYF; cdr3_nt: TGTGCCAGCAGCTTGTCTATAGGCGGGTACGAGCAGTACTTC
clone_size: NA; v_call: TRBV7-9; d_call: NA; j_call: TRBJ2-5; cdr3_aa: CASSPRTADQETQYF; cdr3_nt: TGTGCCAGCAGCCCCCGGACAGCCGACCAAGAGACCCAGTACTTC
clone_size: NA; v_call: TRBV4-1; d_call: NA; j_call: TRBJ1-4; cdr3_aa: CASSQGQAHNEKLFF; cdr3_nt: TGCGCCAGCAGCCAAGGACAGGCGCATAATGAAAAACTGTTTTTT
clone_size: NA; v_call: TRBV11-1; d_call: NA; j_call: TRBJ1-2; cdr3_aa: CASSSAGDYGYTF; cdr3_nt: TGTGCCAGCAGCTCCGCTGGGGACTATGGCTACACCTTC
clone_size: NA; v_call: TRBV11-2; d_call: NA; j_call: TRBJ1-3; cdr3_aa: CASSPPPGTGNTIYF; cdr3_nt: TGTGCCAGCAGCCCACCCCCCGGGACTGGAAACACCATATATTTT
clone_size: NA; v_call: TRBV6-5; d_call: NA; j_call: TRBJ2-2; cdr3_aa: CASLLASTGELFF; cdr3_nt: TGTGCCAGTTTACTAGCTTCCACCGGGGAGCTGTTTTTT
clone_size: NA; v_call: TRBV5-1; d_call: TRBD2; j_call: TRBJ2-7; cdr3_aa: CASSLGTSGAPPDF; cdr3_nt: TGCGCCAGCAGCCTCGGGACTAGCGGAGCCCCCCCGGACTTC
clone_size: NA; v_call: TRBV5-4; d_call: NA; j_call: TRBJ2-3; cdr3_aa: CASSTSVVDTQYF; cdr3_nt: TGTGCCAGTTCCACTTCAGTTGTAGATACGCAGTATTTT
clone_size: few; v_call: TRBV7-9; d_call: NA; j_call: TRBJ2-1; cdr3_aa: CASSPYYRNEQFF; cdr3_nt: TGTGCCAGCAGCCCCTATTATCGGAATGAGCAGTTCTTC
clone_size: NA; v_call: TRBV30; d_call: NA; j_call: TRBJ1-5; cdr3_aa: CAWSASSTNQPQHF; cdr3_nt: TGTGCCTGGAGTGCTTCATCCACAAATCAGCCCCAGCATTTT
clone_size: NA; v_call: TRBV19; d_call: TRBD1; j_call: TRBJ1-5; cdr3_aa: CASSTQGAGQPQHF; cdr3_nt: TGTGCCAGTAGCACACAGGGGGCAGGTCAGCCCCAGCATTTT
clone_size: NA; v_call: TRBV30; d_call: NA; j_call: TRBJ2-3; cdr3_aa: CAWDTGGGPDTQYF; cdr3_nt: TGTGCCTGGGACACCGGTGGTGGCCCAGATACGCAGTATTTT
clone_size: NA; v_call: TRBV19; d_call: TRBD1; j_call: TRBJ2-7; cdr3_aa: CASSQGQGFSYEQYF; cdr3_nt: TGTGCCAGCAGCCAGGGACAGGGCTTCTCCTACGAGCAGTACTTC
clone_size: NA; v_call: TRBV28; d_call: NA; j_call: TRBJ2-1; cdr3_aa: CASSMTTYNEQFF; cdr3_nt: TGTGCCAGCAGTATGACAACCTACAATGAGCAGTTCTTC
clone_size: NA; v_call: TRBV4-1; d_call: TRBD1; j_call: TRBJ2-1; cdr3_aa: CASSPGQGYNEQFF; cdr3_nt: TGCGCCAGCAGCCCAGGACAGGGTTACAATGAGCAGTTCTTC
clone_size: few; v_call: TRBV20-1; d_call: NA; j_call: TRBJ2-7; cdr3_aa: CSANGAYEQYF; cdr3_nt: TGCAGTGCTAATGGGGCCTACGAGCAGTACTTC
clone_size: NA; v_call: TRBV30; d_call: TRBD2; j_call: TRBJ2-2; cdr3_aa: CAWRGLAGDTGELFF; cdr3_nt: TGTGCCTGGAGGGGACTAGCGGGGGACACCGGGGAGCTGTTTTTT
clone_size: NA; v_call: TRBV13; d_call: TRBD2; j_call: TRBJ2-7; cdr3_aa: CASSRLAVPYEQYF; cdr3_nt: TGTGCCAGCAGCCGACTAGCGGTACCCTACGAGCAGTACTTC
clone_size: NA; v_call: TRBV5-1; d_call: TRBD1; j_call: TRBJ2-7; cdr3_aa: CASGPQGDGYEQYF; cdr3_nt: TGCGCCAGCGGTCCGCAGGGGGATGGCTACGAGCAGTACTTC
clone_size: NA; v_call: TRBV12-5; d_call: NA; j_call: TRBJ2-1; cdr3_aa: CASGSLPGSEQFF; cdr3_nt: TGTGCTAGTGGTTCGCTCCCCGGGTCCGAGCAGTTCTTC
clone_size: NA; v_call: TRBV6-2/TRBV6-3; d_call: NA; j_call: TRBJ2-7; cdr3_aa: CASSRTIALYEQYF; cdr3_nt: TGTGCCAGCAGTAGGACCATCGCGTTGTACGAGCAGTACTTC
clone_size: NA; v_call: TRBV2; d_call: NA; j_call: TRBJ1-1; cdr3_aa: CASSRDTEAFF; cdr3_nt: TGTGCCAGCAGCCGGGACACTGAAGCTTTCTTT
clone_size: NA; v_call: TRBV9; d_call: TRBD1; j_call: TRBJ2-7; cdr3_aa: CASSPAGQGLDEQYF; cdr3_nt: TGTGCCAGCAGCCCCGCGGGACAGGGGCTGGACGAGCAGTACTTC
clone_size: once; v_call: TRBV3-1/TRBV3-2; d_call: NA; j_call: TRBJ2-1; cdr3_aa: CASRAGLNNEQFF; cdr3_nt: TGTGCCAGCAGGGCGGGGTTGAACAATGAGCAGTTCTTC
clone_size: NA; v_call: TRBV7-9; d_call: TRBD2; j_call: TRBJ2-3; cdr3_aa: CASSPSFRTSGNTDTQYF; cdr3_nt: TGTGCCAGCAGCCCATCTTTTCGGACTAGCGGGAACACAGATACGCAGTATTTT
clone_size: NA; v_call: TRBV7-2; d_call: TRBD2; j_call: TRBJ2-7; cdr3_aa: CASSLANPGLATTLAYEQYF; cdr3_nt: TGTGCCAGCAGCTTAGCCAATCCGGGACTAGCGACTACATTAGCCTACGAGCAGTACTTC
clone_size: NA; v_call: TRBV6-5; d_call: NA; j_call: TRBJ1-2; cdr3_aa: CASKIISGSIYGYTF; cdr3_nt: TGTGCCAGCAAAATCATTTCAGGGTCCATCTATGGCTACACCTTC
clone_size: NA; v_call: TRBV27; d_call: NA; j_call: TRBJ2-2; cdr3_aa: CASSLAGLFNTGELFF; cdr3_nt: TGTGCCAGCAGTTTAGCGGGACTTTTCAACACCGGGGAGCTGTTTTTT
clone_size: NA; v_call: TRBV2; d_call: NA; j_call: TRBJ2-5; cdr3_aa: CASTGRETQYF; cdr3_nt: TGTGCCAGCACCGGCCGGGAGACCCAGTACTTC
clone_size: NA; v_call: TRBV11-2; d_call: TRBD1; j_call: TRBJ2-7; cdr3_aa: CASSSEQGSSSYEQYF; cdr3_nt: TGTGCCAGCAGCAGTGAACAGGGGAGTAGTTCCTACGAGCAGTACTTC
clone_size: once; v_call: TRBV27; d_call: NA; j_call: TRBJ2-7; cdr3_aa: CASSFRLARTYEQYF; cdr3_nt: TGTGCCAGCAGTTTTCGGCTAGCGCGGACCTACGAGCAGTACTTC
clone_size: once; v_call: TRBV27; d_call: TRBD2; j_call: TRBJ2-1; cdr3_aa: CASSLSPSLRGGYNEQFF; cdr3_nt: TGTGCCAGCAGTTTATCGCCATCCCTGCGGGGGGGCTACAATGAGCAGTTCTTC